Included here is one TCR beta chain sequence, with context. This entry is derived from a study of early T cells in non-severe SARS-CoV-2 infection. Study context: Investigators sequenced bulk RNA drawn from unsorted whole blood, and chains remained unpaired.

Germline V gene lookup returns CDR1 SQVTM and CDR2 ANQGSEA. Trimming stripped 6 bases from V and 4 bases from J, with 10 bases between. The CDR3 has 12 amino acids. TCRdb redid the calling of the 5' RACE reads with MiXCR, one entry per CDR3 protein. The sample records roughly 75,000 distinct CDR3 sequences, about 12% being singletons. The sequence derives from an adult who was a healthcare worker with PCR-confirmed SARS-CoV-2 infection or an uninfected control (not recorded which). The source material was whole blood. The V and J genes are TRBV29-1 and TRBJ1-3; D not resolved. The CDR3 bases are TGCAGCGTGAGGGAGGCAGGAAACACCATATATTTT. It encodes CSVREAGNTIYF.